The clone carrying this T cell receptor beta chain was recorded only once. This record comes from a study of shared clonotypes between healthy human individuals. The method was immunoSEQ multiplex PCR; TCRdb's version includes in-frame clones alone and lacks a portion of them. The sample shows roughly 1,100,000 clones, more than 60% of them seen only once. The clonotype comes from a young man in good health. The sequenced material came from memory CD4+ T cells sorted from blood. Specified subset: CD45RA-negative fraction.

The CDR3 coding sequence is TGCGCCAGCAGCCAAGACGGGGGGGGCCGGGAGACCCAGTACTTC. Amino acids: CASSQDGGGRETQYF. The chain is built from TRBV4-1 and TRBJ2-5; the match to TRBD2 covers 8 bases. CDR3 size: 15 residues. V was pared by 0 bases and J by 5 bases, with 5 bases of the junction left unmatched. Germline V CDR1 and CDR2: MGHRA, YSYEKL.